This T cell receptor beta chain was retrieved from a study of shared clonotypes between healthy human individuals. Germline assignment: CDR1 LNHDA and CDR2 SQIVND (reference sequence). The CDR3 has 18 residues. V dropped 4 bases and J dropped 0 bases, with 16 bases sitting between them. As for this clone: Its antigen is unidentified.

Study observations and caveats: Estimated richness values were generally larger in naive subsets than in memory subsets.

The authors loaded about 200 ng DNA, approximately 30,000 T cell genomes, into sorted-subset replicate PCRs. Using immunoSEQ multiplex PCR, the repertoire was profiled, and TCRdb retains in-frame clones only, with some absent. This sample yields about 990,000 clones, of which approximately 78% are seen a single time; under 0.8% belongs to the top ten. This clonotype was obtained from a man aged 18 to 30 in good health. Some clones in this sample may be carry-over from other donors' samples. The specimen was memory CD4+ T cells from PBMCs. The subset here: CD45RA-negative fraction. The V call is TRBV19, the J call TRBJ2-6, with D perhaps TRBD1 (6 bases). CDR3 loop: CASSTLTGAASGANVLTF. The CDR3 coding sequence is TGTGCCAGTAGTACTCTGACAGGAGCGGCCTCTGGGGCCAACGTCCTGACTTTC.